This T cell receptor (beta chain) was captured in a study of blood T cell repertoires in COVID-19. With 2 bases clipped from V and 5 bases from J, the junction kept 4 bases outside the gene matches. Germline CDR1 is MNHNS and CDR2 is SASEGT. The length of the CDR3 is 14 residues. Adults between about 18 and 95 years of age took part from more than 20 US areas. Only one count was recorded for this clone. Original data processing: The assay estimated nucleated cells by amplifying reference gene primers. Sequenced by immunoSEQ multiplex PCR; TCRdb stores in-frame clones only, minus some. That table furnishes V, J and clone size, whereas the DNA furnished D and trimming. The data contain 200,000 to 250,000 clones, approximately 90% of them singletons.

This chain links TRBV6-1 with TRBJ2-7, with 9 bases lining up with TRBD1. The origin of this receptor is a man aged 25 to 40 who had recovered from COVID-19. Material for sequencing was PBMCs or T cells enriched from blood (not recorded which). CDR3 loop: CASSERRTGDEQYF. The CDR3 DNA reads as TGTGCCAGCAGTGAACGCCGGACAGGGGACGAGCAGTACTTC.